This T cell receptor beta chain came from a study of OX40 agonist ivuxolimab in advanced cancers. In the study overall: Ivuxolimab was a fully human IgG2 agonistic monoclonal antibody targeting the costimulatory receptor OX40 (CD134). Intravenous ivuxolimab was administered to patients every 2 weeks at six dose levels: 0.01, 0.1, 0.3, 1.5, 3 and 10 mg/kg. The dose-escalation cohort was roughly 87% male with a mean age of about 58 years, ranging from about 23 to 85. Three dose-escalation patients achieved partial responses, one with hepatocellular carcinoma and two with cutaneous melanoma. Prior anti-PD-1, anti-PD-L1 or anti-CTLA-4 therapy was permitted, and checkpoint inhibitors had been received by less than 45% of dose-escalation patients. The monotherapy dose-escalation portion (N = 52 patients) of the phase I ivuxolimab trial is reported in the paper. Peripheral TCRbeta sequencing aimed to test whether ivuxolimab altered TCR sequence diversity and caused clonal T-cell expansion. Among the approximately 50 dose-escalation patients, about 19 had hepatocellular carcinoma, about 15 melanoma, 9 renal cell carcinoma and 9 head and neck cancer.

For sequencing of the TCRbeta CDR3 region, genomic DNA was extracted from the sorted cells. TCRbeta CDR3 regions were sequenced using the immunoSEQ Assay. TCRdb obtained this table from immuneACCESS and retained in-frame rearrangements with V and J assigned. These tables miss some clones; where compared with another copy, unresolved V genes account for less than half of the shortfall, and the remainder is unexplained. In all, the sample holds about 150,000 clones, and 90% of those were seen once. The top ten constitute 0.95% to 1.4% of the sample. Details on this clone: The clone's antigen remains unknown. Per-base qualities were not stored, and no clone one base away is much larger.

Patients with a history of autoimmune disease or receiving systemic immunosuppression were excluded from the trial. Peripheral blood for TCR sequencing was collected from all dose cohorts at baseline, on cycle 4 day 1, and on cycle 7 day 1. Samples were obtained from an open-label, multicenter, first-in-human phase I dose-escalation trial of ivuxolimab. Adults with locally advanced or metastatic melanoma, renal cell, hepatocellular, or head and neck squamous cell carcinoma were enrolled in the trial. Before TCR sequencing, CD4+ T cells and CD8+ T cells from peripheral blood were sorted into separate populations. What the authors observed across the whole study: At doses of 0.1 to 3.0 mg/kg, clonal expansion of both CD4+ and CD8+ blood T cells was observed from baseline to week 6. Which antigens the clonally expanded peripheral T cells were specific for was not determined. After ivuxolimab, more expanded clones were found on average in CD8+ T cells than in CD4+ T cells. In the 0.1-3.0 mg/kg groups, partial responders were among the patients with the lowest normalized peripheral clonal expansion, particularly in CD8+ T cells. Low levels of normalized T-cell clonal expansion were also seen in some patients who did not respond.

V lost 2 bases and J lost 3 bases; the stretch between them is 1 base long. The CDR3 numbers 11 residues from cysteine through phenylalanine. Only the CDR3 DNA is retained, 33 bases long and in frame from the first base. The germline V gene (reference sequence) sets CDR1 to MNHEY and CDR2 to SMNVEV. Rearrangement joined TRBV27 to TRBJ2-5, with no confidently assigned D gene. This specimen consisted of CD4+ or CD8+ T cells sorted from blood, obtained in a trial of the OX40 agonist ivuxolimab. The clonotype originates from an adult with an advanced solid tumor such as melanoma, head and neck, liver or kidney cancer. This receptor carries the CDR3 CASSLKETQYF. DNA sequence: TGTGCCAGCAGTTTAAAAGAGACCCAGTACTTC.